These T cell receptor beta chains were read from a single sample in a study of vaccination and CD4 T cells after COVID-19. Each CDR3 protein is one row after TCRdb ran MiXCR on the PCR reads. The repertoire holds about 14,000 distinct CDR3 sequences, roughly 44% seen once, with around 15% in the top ten. These TCRs are of unknown antigen specificity. The sequencing sample was made of CD4+ T cells from blood, cultured in vitro. Receptors were obtained from a human donor who had recovered from COVID-19. Each CDR3 is given with its conserved first and last residue. A D gene is named only where the DNA matches it firmly. Rows give clone size only sometimes, using once, few, many, or a class for an expanded clone.

>TRBV30|TRBJ2-2|.|.
TGTGCCTGGACCACCACCCCCGCGGGCACCACCGGGGAGCTGTTTTTT
CAWTTTPAGTTGELFF
>TRBV18|TRBJ1-1|.|.
TGTGCCAGCTCACCACAGGACACTGAAGCTTTCTTT
CASSPQDTEAFF
>TRBV18|TRBJ1-5|.|.
TGTGCCAGCTCACCACTGGTGGGGCGAGGGAGCAATCAGCCCCAGCATTTT
CASSPLVGRGSNQPQHF
>TRBV11-2|TRBJ1-1|.|.
TGTGCCAGCAGCCGCCCGAGGGGGGGAGGTATGAACACTGAAGCTTTCTTT
CASSRPRGGGMNTEAFF
>TRBV5-1|TRBJ1-2|.|.
TGCGCCAGCAGCTTAGGACAGCCGGCTAACTATGGCTACACCTTC
CASSLGQPANYGYTF
>TRBV20-1|TRBJ2-1|few|TRBD1
TGCAGTGCGACGGAACAGGGGAACTCCTACAATGAGCAGTTCTTC
CSATEQGNSYNEQFF
>TRBV29-1|TRBJ1-1|.|.
TGCAGCGCTAGAGAAGGTGAAGCTTTCTTT
CSAREGEAFF
>TRBV6-4|TRBJ1-5|.|.
TGTGCCAGCAGTGGACAGGAAAGGATTCCGGTGCATCAGCCCCAGCATTTT
CASSGQERIPVHQPQHF
>TRBV6-4|TRBJ2-3|few|.
TGTGCCAGCAGTGAGGCACACACAGATACGCAGTATTTT
CASSEAHTDTQYF
>TRBV25-1|TRBJ2-1|.|.
TGTGCCAGCAGTGATTGGCAGCAAAATGAGCAGTTCTTC
CASSDWQQNEQFF
>TRBV20-1|TRBJ2-7|few|.
TGCAGTGCTAGCGAAAGCTACGAGCAGTACTTC
CSASESYEQYF
>TRBV6-5|TRBJ1-6|.|.
TGTGCCAGCAGTTACAGTCCCGGGGCGTCACCCCTCCACTTT
CASSYSPGASPLHF
>TRBV12-3/TRBV12-4|TRBJ1-2|.|.
TGTGCCAGCAGTTTAGGAACTAGGACTAACTATGGCTACACCTTC
CASSLGTRTNYGYTF
>TRBV7-2|TRBJ2-7|.|.
TGTGCCAGCAGCTCCGACAGGTCCGTCGTCTACGAGCAGTACTTC
CASSSDRSVVYEQYF
>TRBV11-2|TRBJ1-2|.|.
TGTGCCAGCAGCCAGGACCTCGACGGAGGCTACACCTTC
CASSQDLDGGYTF
>TRBV5-1|TRBJ2-3|.|.
TGCGCCAGCAGCGGGGACACGGGTCGCACGCAGTATTTT
CASSGDTGRTQYF
>TRBV7-9|TRBJ2-1|.|TRBD2
TGTGCCAGCAGCCCAATTGGGGGACTAGCGGGCAATGAGCAGTTCTTC
CASSPIGGLAGNEQFF
>TRBV30|TRBJ1-5|few|TRBD1
TGTGCCTGGAGTCTTCTGACAGGGGGCACCAATCAGCCCCAGCATTTT
CAWSLLTGGTNQPQHF
>TRBV12-3/TRBV12-4|TRBJ1-1|once|.
TGTGCCAGCAGGGGCTCGCAGGGACAACTGAACACTGAAGCTTTCTTT
CASRGSQGQLNTEAFF
>TRBV7-2|TRBJ2-5|few|.
TGTGCCAGCAGCGGCAAAGAGACCCAGTACTTC
CASSGKETQYF
>TRBV11-3|TRBJ2-7|.|.
TGTGCCAGCCGGGACCGAAGCTCCTACGAGCAGTACTTC
CASRDRSSYEQYF